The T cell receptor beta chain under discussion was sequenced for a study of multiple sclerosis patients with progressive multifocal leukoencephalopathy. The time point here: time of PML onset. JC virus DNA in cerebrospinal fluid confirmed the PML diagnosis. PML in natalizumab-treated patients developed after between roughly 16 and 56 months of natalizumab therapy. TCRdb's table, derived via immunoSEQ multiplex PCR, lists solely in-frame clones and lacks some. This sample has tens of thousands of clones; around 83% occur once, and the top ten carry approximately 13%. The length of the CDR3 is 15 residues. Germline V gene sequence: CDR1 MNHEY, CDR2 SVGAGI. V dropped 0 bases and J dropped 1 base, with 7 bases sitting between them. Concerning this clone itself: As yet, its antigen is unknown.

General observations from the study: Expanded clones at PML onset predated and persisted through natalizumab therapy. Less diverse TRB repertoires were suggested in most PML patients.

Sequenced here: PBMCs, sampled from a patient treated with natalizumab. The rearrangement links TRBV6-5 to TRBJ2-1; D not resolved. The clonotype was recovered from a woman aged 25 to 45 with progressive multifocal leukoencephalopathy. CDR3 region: CASSYSIGSYNEQFF. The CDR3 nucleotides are TGTGCCAGCAGTTACTCGATAGGGTCCTACAATGAGCAGTTCTTC.